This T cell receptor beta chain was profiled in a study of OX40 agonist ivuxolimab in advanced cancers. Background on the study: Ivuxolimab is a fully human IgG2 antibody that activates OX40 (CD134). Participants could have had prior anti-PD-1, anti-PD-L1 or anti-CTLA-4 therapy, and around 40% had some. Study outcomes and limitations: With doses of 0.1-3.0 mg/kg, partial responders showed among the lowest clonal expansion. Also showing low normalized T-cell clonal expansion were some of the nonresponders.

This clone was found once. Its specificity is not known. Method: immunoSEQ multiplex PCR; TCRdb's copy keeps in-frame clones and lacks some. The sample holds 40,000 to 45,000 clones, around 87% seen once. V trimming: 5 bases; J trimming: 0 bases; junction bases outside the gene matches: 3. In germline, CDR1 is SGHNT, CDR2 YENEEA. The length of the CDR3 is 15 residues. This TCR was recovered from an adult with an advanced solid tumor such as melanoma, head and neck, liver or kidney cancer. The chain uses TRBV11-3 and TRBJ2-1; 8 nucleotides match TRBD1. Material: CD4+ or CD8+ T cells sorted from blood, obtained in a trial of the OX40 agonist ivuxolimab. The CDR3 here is CASSTQGVSYNEQFF. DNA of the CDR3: TGTGCCAGCAGCACACAGGGGGTCTCCTACAATGAGCAGTTCTTC.